This T cell receptor beta chain is from a study of cytomegalovirus exposure and HLA in healthy donors. Study at large: Earlier, 95 million to 130 million unique TCR beta sequences were recovered from about 170 million T cells by an analysis.

General study points: High specificity and sensitivity for cytomegalovirus status were reported for the classifier. Immune exposure information available was restricted to CMV serostatus. In a later analysis, CMV-associated beta chains were mostly HLA-associated, it appeared.

CDR3 length: 15 residues. The germline gives CDR1 LNHNV, CDR2 YYDKDF (reference sequence). V shed 2 bases, J shed 5 bases, and the junction held 9 bases outside the gene matches. With 60 Vbeta and 13 Jbeta primers, the PCR was carried out. TCRdb's table, derived via immunoSEQ multiplex PCR, lists solely in-frame clones and lacks some. The sample includes approximately 190,000 clones, 87% of them seen just once. As for this clone: Its specificity is not known.

The chain joins TRBV15 to TRBJ2-7; 7 bases fit TRBD1. Input material: PBMCs. The sequence was collected from a man aged 25-45 years in good health and CMV-seronegative. CDR3 amino acids: CATSRSPDTGDEQYF. CDR3 nucleotide sequence: TGTGCCACCAGCAGATCCCCCGACACAGGGGACGAGCAGTACTTC. The whole variable domain, remainder taken from reference TRBV15 and TRBJ2-7, is DAMVIQNPRYQVTQFGKPVTLSCSQTLNHNVMYWYQQKSSQAPKLLFHYYDKDFNNEADTPDNFQSRRPNTSFCFLDIRSPGLGDTAMYLCATSRSPDTGDEQYFGPGTRLTVT.